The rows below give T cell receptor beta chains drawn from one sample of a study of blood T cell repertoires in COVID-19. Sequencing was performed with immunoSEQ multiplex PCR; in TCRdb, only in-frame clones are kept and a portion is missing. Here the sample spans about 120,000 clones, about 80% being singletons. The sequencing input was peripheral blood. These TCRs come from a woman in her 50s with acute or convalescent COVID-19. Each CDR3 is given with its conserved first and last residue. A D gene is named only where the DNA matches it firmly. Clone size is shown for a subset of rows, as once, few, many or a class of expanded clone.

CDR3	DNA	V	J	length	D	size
CASSLARDEAFF	TGCGCCAGCAGCTTGGCCAGGGATGAAGCTTTCTTT	TRBV5-1	TRBJ1-1	12	NA	NA
CATKPPLGLTNQPQHF	TGTGCCACCAAACCTCCGTTGGGACTGACGAATCAGCCCCAGCATTTT	TRBV28	TRBJ1-5	16	NA	NA
CASSLAGVDTQYF	TGTGCCAGCAGCTTAGCGGGGGTAGATACGCAGTATTTT	TRBV5-5	TRBJ2-3	13	TRBD2	NA
CASSHRQVKETQYF	TGCGCCAGCAGCCATAGACAGGTGAAAGAGACCCAGTACTTC	TRBV4-1	TRBJ2-5	14	NA	NA
CASSVDWRDPGNTIYF	TGTGCCAGCAGCGTAGATTGGAGGGACCCTGGAAACACCATATATTTT	TRBV9	TRBJ1-3	16	NA	NA
CASRLGLAGGPSYNEQFF	TGTGCCAGCAGACTGGGACTAGCGGGAGGGCCCTCCTACAATGAGCAGTTCTTC	TRBV27	TRBJ2-1	18	TRBD2	once
CASSFQGYSNQPQHF	TGTGCCAGCAGTTTTCAGGGGTATAGCAATCAGCCCCAGCATTTT	TRBV28	TRBJ1-5	15	NA	few
CASRDRATNEKLFF	TGTGCCAGCAGAGACAGGGCAACTAATGAAAAACTGTTTTTT	TRBV6-6	TRBJ1-4	14	TRBD1	NA
CASSYRTSGSRSYNEQFF	TGTGCCAGCAGTTACAGGACTAGCGGGAGCCGCTCCTACAATGAGCAGTTCTTC	TRBV6-2/TRBV6-3	TRBJ2-1	18	TRBD2	NA
CASSLGVDASGMYNEQFF	TGTGCCAGCAGCTTGGGGGTGGACGCTAGCGGGATGTACAATGAGCAGTTCTTC	TRBV5-4	TRBJ2-1	18	TRBD2	NA
CASSLEQTYEQYF	TGCGCCAGCAGCTTGGAACAGACCTACGAGCAGTACTTC	TRBV5-1	TRBJ2-7	13	NA	NA
CASSLGGGDNTQYF	TGTGCCAGCAGTTTGGGCGGGGGAGACAATACGCAGTATTTT	TRBV27	TRBJ2-3	14	TRBD2	NA
CASSIGGSGAYEQYF	TGTGCCAGCAGCATTGGAGGTAGCGGGGCCTACGAGCAGTACTTC	TRBV9	TRBJ2-7	15	TRBD2	NA
CASSEAGAYNSPLHF	TGTGCCAGCAGTGAGGCAGGGGCATATAATTCACCCCTCCACTTT	TRBV2	TRBJ1-6	15	NA	once
CASSEGFSGNTIYF	TGTGCCAGCAGTGAGGGCTTCTCTGGAAACACCATATATTTT	TRBV2	TRBJ1-3	14	NA	few
CASSVTSGSVNEQFF	TGTGCCAGCAGCGTGACTAGCGGGAGCGTCAATGAGCAGTTCTTC	TRBV9	TRBJ2-1	15	TRBD2	few
CASSPRVSPLHF	TGCGCCAGCAGCCCCCGGGTTTCACCCCTCCACTTT	TRBV4-1	TRBJ1-6	12	NA	NA
CASTRTGKDEQFF	TGTGCCAGCACTCGGACAGGAAAGGATGAGCAGTTCTTC	TRBV6-5	TRBJ2-1	13	TRBD1	NA
CASSLLGQVTTGANVLTF	TGTGCCAGCAGTTTATTGGGGCAGGTCACTACTGGGGCCAACGTCCTGACTTTC	TRBV27	TRBJ2-6	18	NA	NA
CASSTGLADNEQFF	TGTGCCAGCAGCACCGGACTAGCAGACAATGAGCAGTTCTTC	TRBV5-4	TRBJ2-1	14	TRBD2	few
CAISPGQGLAFF	TGTGCCATCAGCCCGGGACAGGGTTTAGCTTTCTTT	TRBV10-3	TRBJ1-1	12	TRBD1	NA
CATSDPSERTYNEQFF	TGTGCCACCAGTGACCCCAGCGAGAGAACTTACAATGAGCAGTTCTTC	TRBV24-1	TRBJ2-1	16	NA	NA
CASSSGGTGNAEAFF	TGTGCCAGCAGCTCTGGCGGGACAGGGAACGCTGAAGCTTTCTTT	TRBV13	TRBJ1-1	15	TRBD1	NA
CACLRIADYGYTF	TGTGCCTGCTTGAGAATAGCGGACTATGGCTACACCTTC	TRBV30	TRBJ1-2	13	NA	few
CASSFYLAGRNEQFF	TGTGCCAGCAGCTTCTACCTAGCGGGACGGAATGAGCAGTTCTTC	TRBV7-8	TRBJ2-1	15	TRBD2	NA
CASSRIQGVSYEQYF	TGTGCCAGCAGTCGAATACAGGGTGTCTCCTACGAGCAGTACTTC	TRBV11-2	TRBJ2-7	15	NA	few
CASSIRLGQGNTEAFF	TGTGCCAGTAGTATCCGTCTGGGACAGGGCAACACTGAAGCTTTCTTT	TRBV19	TRBJ1-1	16	TRBD1	NA